This TCR beta chain derives from a study of early T cells in non-severe SARS-CoV-2 infection. In TCRdb, the 5' RACE reads were re-called with MiXCR into one record per CDR3 protein. The table has 80,000 or so distinct CDR3 sequences, around 6% seen once. The CDR3 covers 15 residues. Trimming removed 1 base at V and 4 bases at J, with 14 bases between. Per the germline V gene, CDR1 is MDHEN and CDR2 is SYDVKM. This clonotype was picked up a small number of times. This chain uses TRBV28 with TRBJ2-7; D may be TRBD1 (5 bases). The sequence was obtained from an adult who was a healthcare worker with PCR-confirmed SARS-CoV-2 infection or an uninfected control (not recorded which). Specimen: whole blood. CDR3: CASSLSVGQGYEQYF. DNA for the CDR3: TGTGCCAGCAGTTTATCTGTCGGGCAGGGTTACGAGCAGTACTTC.